This TCR beta chain was profiled in a study of PD-1 blockade in classical Hodgkin lymphoma. Repertoires were generated with immunoSEQ multiplex PCR, while TCRdb's copy carries only in-frame clones and drops some. The profile covers about 37,000 clones, with about 79% appearing a single time and 9.5% to 13% taken by the ten largest. This clone was recorded only once. Germline V gene lookup returns CDR1 LNHDA and CDR2 SQIVND (reference sequence). This CDR3 has 16 residues. Trimming took 2 bases from V and 0 from J, leaving 11 bases between them. Each patient's relapse followed autologous stem cell transplantation, and brentuximab vedotin exposure varied.

Specimen: peripheral blood mononuclear cells (PBMCs), collected at baseline. J is TRBJ1-3 and V is TRBV19; D remains unclear. This TCR derives from a human donor with classical Hodgkin lymphoma. The CDR3 is CASSIQEPGSGNTIYF. The CDR3 nucleotides are TGTGCCAGTAGTATACAGGAACCGGGCTCTGGAAACACCATATATTTT.